Presented here are 12 T cell receptor beta chains from one specimen sequenced in a study of blood T cells in healthy people across ages. Combining a sample-barcoded 5' primer with a J-beta primer mix, a second PCR ran for roughly 6 to 12 cycles. TCRdb used MiXCR to reprocess the 5' RACE reads, holding one entry per CDR3 protein. The data show 1.5 million to 2 million distinct CDR3 sequences, about 49% seen once. The sequenced material came from blood. The receptors shown here come from a middle-aged woman in good health.

The genes are TRBV5-1 and TRBJ2-1; 10 bases are shared with TRBD1. The CDR3 length is 15 residues. Per germline, CDR1 SGHRS and CDR2 YFSETQ. J gave up 5 bases and V 4 bases, and 6 bases lay outside the gene matches. CDR3 sequence: CASSVGTGEHNEQFF. Written as DNA, the CDR3 is TGCGCCAGCAGCGTCGGGACAGGGGAGCACAATGAGCAGTTCTTC.

The chain couples TRBV29-1 to TRBJ1-2; D remains unclear. Germline V gene sequence: CDR1 SQVTM, CDR2 ANQGSEA. The CDR3 runs to 13 residues. V lost 6 bases and J 2 bases, leaving 13 bases between the germline ends. The CDR3 region has the DNA TGCAGCGTAACCACCGGAGGGAACTATGGCTACACCTTC. Translating it yields CSVTTGGNYGYTF.

The V call is TRBV12-3 or TRBV12-4, the J call TRBJ2-4; D ambiguous. This CDR3 has 14 amino acids. V gave up 6 bases and J gave up 1 base, with 10 bases separating them. CDR3 coding DNA: TGTGCCAGCAGGCCCCAGACGGCCAAAAACATTCAGTACTTC. Protein: CASRPQTAKNIQYF.

CDR3 coding DNA: TGCGCCAGCAGCCAAGATGGCGGAGAAGTCAATGAGCAGTACTTC. Its translation: CASSQDGGEVNEQYF. The chain recombines TRBV4-3 with TRBJ2-7; D remains unclear. The germline gives CDR1 LGHNA, CDR2 YSLEER. The V gene lost 0 bases and the J gene lost 7 bases, with 16 bases spanning the gap. This CDR3 contains 15 residues.

The chain is built from TRBV4-2 and TRBJ1-2; D is unclear. The CDR3 is 15 amino acids. The V gene lost 0 bases and the J gene lost 2 bases, with 10 bases spanning the gap. Germline loops: CDR1 LGHNA, CDR2 YNFKEQ. In DNA form, the CDR3 reads TGTGCCAGCAGCCAAGATTGGTTCGAGAACTATGGCTACACCTTC. Translated, it gives CASSQDWFENYGYTF.

The V call is TRBV7-3, the J call TRBJ2-1; 13 bases fit TRBD2. The V segment lost 2 bases and the J segment 7 bases; nucleotides outside the gene matches: 8. Germline assignment: CDR1 SGHTA and CDR2 FQGTGA. The CDR3 totals 17 residues. CDR3 loop: CASSLSPLAGGFNEQFF. CDR3 bases: TGTGCCAGCAGCTTATCCCCACTAGCGGGGGGGTTTAATGAGCAGTTCTTC. Looking up the rest from reference TRBV7-3 and TRBJ2-1 gives the full variable domain: GAGVSQTPSNKVTEKGKYVELRCDPISGHTALYWYRQSLGQGPEFLIYFQGTGAADDSGLPNDRFFAVRPEGSVSTLKIQRTERGDSAVYLCASSLSPLAGGFNEQFFGPGTRLTVL.

This chain connects TRBV6-5 to TRBJ2-5; 7 bases line up with TRBD1. Germline CDR1 MNHEY, CDR2 SVGAGI. The J segment lost 3 bases and the V segment lost 6 bases, leaving 13 bases of the junction unmatched. The CDR3 is 16 amino acids. The CDR3 DNA reads TGTGCCAGCAGCCTATCCCAACGACAGGGTGAAGAGACCCAGTACTTC. Translation: CASSLSQRQGEETQYF.

The chain has TRBV6-2 or TRBV6-3 and TRBJ2-4; possibly TRBD1 or TRBD2 for D (5 bases each). TRBJ2-7 explains the end of the DNA better; the J call may be wrong. Germline CDR1 and CDR2: MNHEY and SVGEGT. This CDR3 is built from 12 residues. This chain's CDR3 is CASEGNSYEQYF. As DNA, the CDR3 is TGTGCCAGCGAGGGGAACTCCTACGAGCAGTACTTC.

The chain has TRBV5-1 and TRBJ2-1; D is perhaps TRBD2 (6 bases). V was trimmed by 0 bases and J by 6 bases, leaving 10 bases between them. CDR3 length: 14 residues. The germline gives CDR1 SGHRS, CDR2 YFSETQ. CDR3 DNA sequence: TGCGCCAGCAGCTTGGGCAGGGAGGCCAATGAGCAGTTCTTC. Encoded protein: CASSLGREANEQFF.

The chain employs TRBV4-3 and TRBJ1-1; possibly TRBD1 for D (6 bases). V lost 0 bases and J lost 0, with 11 bases in between. Looked up from germline, CDR1 is LGHNA and CDR2 is YSLEER. The CDR3 contains 16 residues. The CDR3 loop is CASSQDHRGVNTEAFF. In DNA form, the CDR3 reads TGCGCCAGCAGCCAAGATCATAGGGGGGTGAACACTGAAGCTTTCTTT.

On this clonotype itself: The junction departs from germline at one end; a sequencing error may be responsible. The chain recombines TRBV15 with TRBJ2-7, with D possibly matching TRBD2 (5 bases). The assigned J gene may be wrong: the sequence end matches TRBJ2-5 better. The CDR3 length is 14 residues. Germline-derived CDR1 and CDR2 are LNHNV and YYDKDF (reference sequence). In nucleotides, the CDR3 is TGTTCCACCAGCAGAGTCCGAGGGTACGAGACCCAGTACTTC. Amino acids: CSTSRVRGYETQYF.

The V gene is TRBV6-2 or TRBV6-3, the J gene TRBJ2-3; perhaps TRBD2 as D (6 bases). CDR1 is MNHEY and CDR2 is SVGEGT in the germline V gene. The ends were cut back, 0 bases at V and 1 base at J, with 17 bases in the middle. There are 18 residues in the CDR3. In nucleotides, the CDR3 is TGTGCCAGCAGTTACTCGAGAGGGTTAGCGGAGGGCACAGATACGCAGTATTTT. This gives the protein CASSYSRGLAEGTDTQYF.